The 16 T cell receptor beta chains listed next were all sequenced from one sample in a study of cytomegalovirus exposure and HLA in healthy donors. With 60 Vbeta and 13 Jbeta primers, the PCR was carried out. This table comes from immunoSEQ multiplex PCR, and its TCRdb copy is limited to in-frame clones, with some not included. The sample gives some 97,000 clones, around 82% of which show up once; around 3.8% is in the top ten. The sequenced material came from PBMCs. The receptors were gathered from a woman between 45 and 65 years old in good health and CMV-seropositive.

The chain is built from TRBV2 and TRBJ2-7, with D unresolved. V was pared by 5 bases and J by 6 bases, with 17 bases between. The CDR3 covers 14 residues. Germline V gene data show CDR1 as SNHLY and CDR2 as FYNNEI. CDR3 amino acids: CASSPPVEALEQYF. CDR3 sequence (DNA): TGTGCCAGCAGTCCCCCGGTTGAGGCCCTCGAGCAGTACTTC.

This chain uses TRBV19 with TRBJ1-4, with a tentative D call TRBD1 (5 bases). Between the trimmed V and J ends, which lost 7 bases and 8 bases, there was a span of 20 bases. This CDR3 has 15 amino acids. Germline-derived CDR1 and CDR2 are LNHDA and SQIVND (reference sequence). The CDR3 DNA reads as TGTGCCAGTACTTCGAAGTGGGCAGGGCGGGAAAAACTGTTTTTT. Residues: CASTSKWAGREKLFF.

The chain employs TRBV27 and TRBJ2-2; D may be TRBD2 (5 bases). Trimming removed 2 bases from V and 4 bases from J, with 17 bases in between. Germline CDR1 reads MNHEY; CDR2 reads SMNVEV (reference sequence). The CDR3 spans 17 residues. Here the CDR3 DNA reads TGTGCCAGCAGTTTAGAAGGGTTTGGGGAGAGCACCGGGGAGCTGTTTTTT. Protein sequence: CASSLEGFGESTGELFF.

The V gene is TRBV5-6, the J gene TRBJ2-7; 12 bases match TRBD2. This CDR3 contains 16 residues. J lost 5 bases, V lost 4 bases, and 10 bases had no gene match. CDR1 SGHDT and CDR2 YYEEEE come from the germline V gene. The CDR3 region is CASSQTSGSWADEQYF. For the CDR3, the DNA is TGTGCCAGCAGCCAGACTAGCGGGAGTTGGGCAGACGAGCAGTACTTC. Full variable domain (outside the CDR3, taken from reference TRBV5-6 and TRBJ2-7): DAGVTQSPTHLIKTRGQQVTLRCSPKSGHDTVSWYQQALGQGPQFIFQYYEEEERQRGNFPDRFSGHQFPNYSSELNVNALLLGDSALYLCASSQTSGSWADEQYFGPGTRLTVT.

CDR3 loop: CASSRGWETQYF. CDR3 coding DNA: TGTGCCAGCAGTCGCGGTTGGGAGACCCAGTACTTC. The genes are TRBV28 and TRBJ2-5, with unresolved D. CDR3 size: 12 residues. CDR1 and CDR2 (germline): MDHEN, SYDVKM. V lost 5 bases to trimming and J lost 5 bases, with 9 bases between them.

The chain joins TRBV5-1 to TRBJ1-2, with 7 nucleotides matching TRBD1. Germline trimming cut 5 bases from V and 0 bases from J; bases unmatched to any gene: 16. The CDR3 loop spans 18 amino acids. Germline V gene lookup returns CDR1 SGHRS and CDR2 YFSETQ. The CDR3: CASRGIGLGQAPNYGYTF. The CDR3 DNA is TGCGCCAGCAGAGGAATTGGCCTAGGACAGGCCCCTAACTATGGCTACACCTTC. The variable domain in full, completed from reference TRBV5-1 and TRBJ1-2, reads KAGVTQTPRYLIKTRGQQVTLSCSPISGHRSVSWYQQTPGQGLQFLFEYFSETQRNKGNFPGRFSGRQFSNSRSEMNVSTLELGDSALYLCASRGIGLGQAPNYGYTFGSGTRLTVV.

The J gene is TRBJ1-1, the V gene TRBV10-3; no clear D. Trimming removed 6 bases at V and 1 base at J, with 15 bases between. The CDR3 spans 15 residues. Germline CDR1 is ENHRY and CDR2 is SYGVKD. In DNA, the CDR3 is TGTGCCATCAGCGAAGGGAGCCGGGGGAACACTGAAGCTTTCTTT. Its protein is CAISEGSRGNTEAFF.

DNA of the CDR3: TGTGCCCGTACTGACCCCGGACTAGCGGGGGGAGGGGAGCTGTTTTTT. Translation: CARTDPGLAGGGELFF. The chain couples TRBV30 to TRBJ2-2; 14 positions agree with TRBD2. The V gene end was trimmed by 8 bases and the J gene end by 8 bases; junction bases not matched to a gene: 13. CDR3 length equals 16 residues. CDR1 and CDR2 (germline): GTSNPN, SVGIG (reference sequence).

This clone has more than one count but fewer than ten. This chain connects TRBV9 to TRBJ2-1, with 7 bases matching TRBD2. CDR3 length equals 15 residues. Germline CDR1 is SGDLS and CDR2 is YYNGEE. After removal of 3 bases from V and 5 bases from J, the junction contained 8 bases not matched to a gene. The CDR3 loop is CASSEGGTLDNEQFF. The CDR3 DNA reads TGTGCCAGCAGCGAGGGAGGGACCCTGGACAATGAGCAGTTCTTC. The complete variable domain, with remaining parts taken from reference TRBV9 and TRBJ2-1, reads DSGVTQTPKHLITATGQRVTLRCSPRSGDLSVYWYQQSLDQGLQFLIQYYNGEERAKGNILERFSAQQFPDLHSELNLSSLELGDSALYFCASSEGGTLDNEQFFGPGTRLTVL.

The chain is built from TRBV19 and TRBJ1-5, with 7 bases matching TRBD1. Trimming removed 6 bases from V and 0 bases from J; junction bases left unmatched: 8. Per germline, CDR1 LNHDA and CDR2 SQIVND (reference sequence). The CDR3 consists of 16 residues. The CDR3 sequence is CASSRSGTVSNQPQHF. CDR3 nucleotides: TGTGCCAGTAGCCGATCCGGGACAGTTAGCAATCAGCCCCAGCATTTT.

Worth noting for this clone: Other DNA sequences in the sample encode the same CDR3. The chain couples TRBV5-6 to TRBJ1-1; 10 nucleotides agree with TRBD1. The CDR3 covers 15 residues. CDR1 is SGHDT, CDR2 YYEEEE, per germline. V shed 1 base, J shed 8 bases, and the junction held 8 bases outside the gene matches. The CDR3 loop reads CASSLKTGGAEEAFF. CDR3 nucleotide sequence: TGTGCCAGCAGCTTGAAGACAGGGGGCGCGGAAGAAGCTTTCTTT.

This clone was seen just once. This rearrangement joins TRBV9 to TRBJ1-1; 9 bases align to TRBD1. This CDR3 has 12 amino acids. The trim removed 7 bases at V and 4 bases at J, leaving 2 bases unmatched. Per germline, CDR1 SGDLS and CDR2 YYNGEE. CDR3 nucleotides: TGTGCCAGCGGGACAGGGAGCACTGAAGCTTTCTTT. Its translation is CASGTGSTEAFF.

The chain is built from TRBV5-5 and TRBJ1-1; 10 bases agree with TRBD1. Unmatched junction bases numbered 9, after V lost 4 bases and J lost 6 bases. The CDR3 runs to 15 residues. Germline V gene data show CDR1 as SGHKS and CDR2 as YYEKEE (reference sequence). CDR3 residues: CASSITDRGRPEAFF. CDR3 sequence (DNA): TGTGCCAGCAGCATCACTGACAGGGGGCGGCCTGAAGCTTTCTTT.

This CDR3 is CASSIQSGGLYEQYF. CDR3 nucleotide sequence: TGTGCCAGCAGCATACAAAGCGGGGGACTGTACGAGCAGTACTTC. The chain uses TRBV7-6 and TRBJ2-7; 8 bases match TRBD2. Germline V gene lookup returns CDR1 SGHVS and CDR2 FNYEAQ. Losses at the gene ends were 5 bases for V and 4 bases for J; bases not matched to a gene: 10. CDR3 length: 15 residues. Drawing the rest from reference TRBV7-6 and TRBJ2-7, the complete variable domain is GAGVSQSPRYKVTKRGQDVALRCDPISGHVSLYWYRQALGQGPEFLTYFNYEAQQDKSGLPNDRFSAERPEGSISTLTIQRTEQRDSAMYRCASSIQSGGLYEQYFGPGTRLTVT.

The CDR3 is CASSQLDGRANTEAFF. The CDR3 region has the DNA TGCGCCAGCAGCCAGTTGGACGGGCGGGCGAACACTGAAGCTTTCTTT. This chain connects TRBV4-1 to TRBJ1-1; D uncertain. This CDR3 spans 16 amino acids. Looked up from germline, CDR1 is MGHRA and CDR2 is YSYEKL. Trimming stripped 3 bases from V and 1 base from J, with 15 bases between.

The CDR3, as DNA: TGTGCCAGTAGTAAACCGGGACAGGGGATAGATACGCAGTATTTT. Its translation is CASSKPGQGIDTQYF. The rearrangement links TRBV19 to TRBJ2-3, with 10 bases lining up with TRBD1. Unmatched junction bases numbered 6, after V lost 4 bases and J lost 5 bases. This CDR3 has 15 residues. Looked up from germline, CDR1 is LNHDA and CDR2 is SQIVND (reference sequence).